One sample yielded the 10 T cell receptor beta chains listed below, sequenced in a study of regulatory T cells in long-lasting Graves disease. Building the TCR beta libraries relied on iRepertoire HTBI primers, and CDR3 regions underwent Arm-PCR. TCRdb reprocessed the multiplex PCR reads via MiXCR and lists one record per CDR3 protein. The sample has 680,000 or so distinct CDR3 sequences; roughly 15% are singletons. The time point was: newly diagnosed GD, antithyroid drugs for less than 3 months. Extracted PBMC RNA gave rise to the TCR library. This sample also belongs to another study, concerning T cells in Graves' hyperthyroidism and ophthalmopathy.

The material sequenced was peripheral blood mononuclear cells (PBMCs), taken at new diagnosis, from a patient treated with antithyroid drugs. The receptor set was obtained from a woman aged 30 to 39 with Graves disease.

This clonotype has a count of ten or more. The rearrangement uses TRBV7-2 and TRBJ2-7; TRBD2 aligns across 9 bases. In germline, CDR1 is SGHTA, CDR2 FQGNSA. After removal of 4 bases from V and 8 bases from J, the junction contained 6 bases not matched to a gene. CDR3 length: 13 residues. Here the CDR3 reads CASSSTSGSKQYF. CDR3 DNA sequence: TGTGCCAGCAGCTCGACTAGCGGTAGTAAGCAGTACTTC.

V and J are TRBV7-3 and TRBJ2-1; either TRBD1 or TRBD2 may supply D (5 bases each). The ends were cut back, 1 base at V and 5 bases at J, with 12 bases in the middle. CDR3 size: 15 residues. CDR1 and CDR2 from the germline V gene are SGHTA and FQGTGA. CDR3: CASSLSSVGHNEQFF. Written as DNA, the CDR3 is TGTGCCAGCAGCTTAAGTAGCGTGGGGCACAATGAGCAGTTCTTC.

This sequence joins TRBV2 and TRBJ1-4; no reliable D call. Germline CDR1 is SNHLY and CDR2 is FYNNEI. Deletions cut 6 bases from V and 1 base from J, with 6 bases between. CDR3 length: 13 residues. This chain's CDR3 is CASSPQTNEKLFF. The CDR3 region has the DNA TGTGCCAGCAGCCCACAAACTAATGAAAAACTGTTTTTT. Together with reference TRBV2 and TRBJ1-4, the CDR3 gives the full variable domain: EPEVTQTPSHQVTQMGQEVILRCVPISNHLYFYWYRQILGQKVEFLVSFYNNEISEKSEIFDDQFSVERPDGSNFTLKIRSTKLEDSAMYFCASSPQTNEKLFFGSGTQLSVL.

CDR3 DNA sequence: TGTGCCAGCTCACAAGCCAGGGTCTACGAGCAGTACTTC. The encoded protein is CASSQARVYEQYF. V gene TRBV18 combines with J gene TRBJ2-7; TRBD1 might be the D (5 bases). The ends were cut back, 4 bases at V and 3 bases at J, with 10 bases in the middle. Germline values: CDR1 KGHSH, CDR2 LQKENI. The CDR3 consists of 13 residues. Variable domain in full (rest from reference TRBV18 and TRBJ2-7): NAGVMQNPRHLVRRRGQEARLRCSPMKGHSHVYWYRQLPEEGLKFMVYLQKENIIDESGMPKERFSAEFPKEGPSILRIQQVVRGDSAAYFCASSQARVYEQYFGPGTRLTVT.

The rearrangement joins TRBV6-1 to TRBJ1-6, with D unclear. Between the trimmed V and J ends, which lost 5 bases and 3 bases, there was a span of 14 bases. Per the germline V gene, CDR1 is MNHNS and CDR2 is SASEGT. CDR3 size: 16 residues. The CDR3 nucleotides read TGTGCCAGCAGTCCTGGGGTCGGTGACTATAATTCACCCCTCCACTTT. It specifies CASSPGVGDYNSPLHF.

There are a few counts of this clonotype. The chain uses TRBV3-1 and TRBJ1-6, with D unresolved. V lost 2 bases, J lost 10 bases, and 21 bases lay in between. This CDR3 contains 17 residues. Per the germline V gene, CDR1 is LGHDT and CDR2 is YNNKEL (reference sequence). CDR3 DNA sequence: TGTGCCAGCAGCCAATACGTAGGAGGTGTGTTTCTCTCACCCCTCCACTTT. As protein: CASSQYVGGVFLSPLHF.

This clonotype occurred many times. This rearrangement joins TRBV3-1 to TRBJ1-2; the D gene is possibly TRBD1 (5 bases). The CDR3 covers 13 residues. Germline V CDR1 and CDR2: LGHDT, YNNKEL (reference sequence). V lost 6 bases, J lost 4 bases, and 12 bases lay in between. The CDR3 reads CASRPTGPYGYTF. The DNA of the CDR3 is TGTGCCAGCAGGCCCACGGGGCCCTATGGCTACACCTTC.

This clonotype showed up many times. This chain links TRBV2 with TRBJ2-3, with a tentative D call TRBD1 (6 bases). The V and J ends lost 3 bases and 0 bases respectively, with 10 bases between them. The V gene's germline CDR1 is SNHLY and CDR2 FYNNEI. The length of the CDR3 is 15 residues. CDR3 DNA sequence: TGTGCCAGCAGTGATAGGACAGCTAGCACAGATACGCAGTATTTT. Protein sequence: CASSDRTASTDTQYF.

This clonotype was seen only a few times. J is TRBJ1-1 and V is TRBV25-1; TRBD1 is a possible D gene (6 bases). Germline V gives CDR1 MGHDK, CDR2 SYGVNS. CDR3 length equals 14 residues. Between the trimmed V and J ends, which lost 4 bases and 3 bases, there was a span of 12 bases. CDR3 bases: TGTGCCAGCAGTGCCTCAAGGGGGTACACTGAAGCTTTCTTT. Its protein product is CASSASRGYTEAFF.

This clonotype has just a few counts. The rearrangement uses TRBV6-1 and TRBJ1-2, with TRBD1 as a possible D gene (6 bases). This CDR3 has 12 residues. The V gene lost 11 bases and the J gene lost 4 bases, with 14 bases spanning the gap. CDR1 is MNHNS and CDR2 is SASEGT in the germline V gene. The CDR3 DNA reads TGTGCCTCAAACAGGGACGGCTATGGCTACACCTTC. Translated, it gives CASNRDGYGYTF.